This T cell receptor beta chain was sequenced during a study of shared clonotypes between healthy human individuals. As for the study in general: Participating donors consisted of two women and a few men aged 18 to 49. Findings and caveats of the study: Investigators collected only blood, and repertoires in tissues likely differ.

Each CD8 memory set brought CD45RO+ cells together with CCR7-negative CD45RA+ TemRA cells. Profiling relied on immunoSEQ multiplex PCR, and the TCRdb table lists in-frame clones only, not all of them. The data hold about 95,000 clones, with approximately 61% observed a single time. This clone has more than one count but fewer than ten. Its specificity is unknown. Trimming removed 6 bases at V and 0 bases at J, with 9 bases between. This CDR3 has 15 residues. Germline V CDR1 and CDR2: MNHNS, SASEGT. The receptor's source is a man aged 30-40 years in good health. The V gene is TRBV6-1, the J gene TRBJ2-6; D is perhaps TRBD1 (5 bases). The material sequenced was memory CD8+ T cells sorted from blood. The subset: CD45RO+ cells pooled with CCR7-negative TemRA cells. The CDR3 DNA follows: TGTGCCAGCAGGACAGCTATCTCTGGGGCCAACGTCCTGACTTTC. Translating it yields CASRTAISGANVLTF.